One sample yielded the 30 T cell receptor beta chains listed below, sequenced in a study of blood T cell repertoires in COVID-19. Using immunoSEQ multiplex PCR, the repertoire was profiled, and TCRdb retains in-frame clones only, with some absent. This sample has some 150,000 clones; approximately 80% occur once, and the top ten carry about 14%. The material sequenced was peripheral blood. The source is a woman in her 70s with COVID-19, enrolled during active disease.

The chain recombines TRBV7-8 with TRBJ1-1; no definite D call. V gave up 5 bases and J gave up 5 bases, with 18 bases separating them. The germline V gene has CDR1 SGHVS and CDR2 FQNEAQ. The CDR3 runs 15 residues. The CDR3, as DNA: TGTGCCAGCAGCGCCATGCCGGGTCGGGGTACTGAAGCTTTCTTT. It codes for CASSAMPGRGTEAFF.

This chain connects TRBV24-1 to TRBJ1-5; D not certain. The CDR3 loop spans 14 amino acids. V gave up 4 bases and J gave up 5 bases, with 11 bases separating them. Germline V gene lookup returns CDR1 KGHDR and CDR2 SFDVKD. In nucleotides, the CDR3 is TGTGCCACCAGTGAGCGGCAGAGTTATCAGCCCCAGCATTTT. It yields the protein CATSERQSYQPQHF.

The rearrangement uses TRBV5-1 and TRBJ2-1; 7 bases line up with TRBD2. Losses at the gene ends were 4 bases for V and 3 bases for J; bases not matched to a gene: 10. Germline CDR1 SGHRS, CDR2 YFSETQ. The CDR3 runs 16 residues. Written as DNA, the CDR3 is TGCGCCAGCAGCCCTGGGGGGGAGAATCTCTACAATGAGCAGTTCTTC. The encoded protein is CASSPGGENLYNEQFF. Full variable domain (rest looked up from reference TRBV5-1 and TRBJ2-1): KAGVTQTPRYLIKTRGQQVTLSCSPISGHRSVSWYQQTPGQGLQFLFEYFSETQRNKGNFPGRFSGRQFSNSRSEMNVSTLELGDSALYLCASSPGGENLYNEQFFGPGTRLTVL.

The genes are TRBV5-1 and TRBJ1-2; D may be TRBD1 (6 bases). Trimming removed 0 bases at V and 8 bases at J, with 17 bases between. CDR1 and CDR2 from the germline V gene are SGHRS and YFSETQ. The CDR3 covers 15 residues. CDR3 nucleotide sequence: TGCGCCAGCAGCTTGGCCGCTGGCGGGGGGCGAGGCTACACCTTC. Translating gives CASSLAAGGGRGYTF. Full variable domain (missing parts from reference TRBV5-1 and TRBJ1-2): KAGVTQTPRYLIKTRGQQVTLSCSPISGHRSVSWYQQTPGQGLQFLFEYFSETQRNKGNFPGRFSGRQFSNSRSEMNVSTLELGDSALYLCASSLAAGGGRGYTFGSGTRLTVV.

The J gene is TRBJ2-3, the V gene TRBV5-8; 9 bases agree with TRBD2. V lost 7 bases to trimming and J lost 2 bases; unmatched junction nucleotides: 11. Germline loops: CDR1 SGHTS, CDR2 YDEGEE. The CDR3 runs to 16 residues. The CDR3 nucleotides are TGTGCCAGCCGGGCGGGTAGCGGGGGCCTCACAGATACGCAGTATTTT. It codes for CASRAGSGGLTDTQYF.

The chain is built from TRBV4-2 and TRBJ2-3, with D tentatively TRBD1 (6 bases). CDR1 is LGHNA and CDR2 is YNFKEQ in the germline V gene. Trimming removed 0 bases from V and 9 bases from J, with 10 bases in between. This CDR3 has 13 residues. The CDR3 nucleotides are TGTGCCAGCAGCCAAGACGGGACAACGACGCAGTATTTT. Amino acids: CASSQDGTTTQYF.

The chain uses TRBV7-9 and TRBJ1-2; tentatively, D is TRBD1 (6 bases). CDR1 and CDR2 (germline): SEHNR, FQNEAQ (reference sequence). The CDR3 loop spans 14 amino acids. V shed 5 bases and J shed 6 bases, with 16 bases lying between them. The CDR3 DNA reads TGTGCCAGCAGCGTTCAACAGGGTCGGGATGGCTACACCTTC. Residues: CASSVQQGRDGYTF.

CDR3 sequence: CASSQVGFGYEQYF. The CDR3, as DNA: TGCGCCAGCAGCCAAGTGGGCTTTGGGTACGAGCAGTACTTC. The V and J genes are TRBV4-1 and TRBJ2-7, with D uncertain. Per germline, CDR1 MGHRA and CDR2 YSYEKL. V gave up 1 base and J gave up 4 bases, with 11 bases separating them. The CDR3 has 14 amino acids.

This chain connects TRBV7-2 to TRBJ2-6; TRBD1 might be the D (6 bases). The V gene's germline CDR1 is SGHTA and CDR2 FQGNSA. This CDR3 has 18 amino acids. Between the trimmed V and J ends, which lost 1 base and 0 bases, there was a span of 13 bases. The CDR3 sequence: CASSLVGGTSSGANVLTF. DNA of the CDR3: TGTGCCAGCAGCTTAGTAGGGGGAACTAGCTCTGGGGCCAACGTCCTGACTTTC. Drawing the rest from reference TRBV7-2 and TRBJ2-6, the complete variable domain is GAGVSQSPSNKVTEKGKDVELRCDPISGHTALYWYRQSLGQGLEFLIYFQGNSAPDKSGLPSDRFSAERTGGSVSTLTIQRTQQEDSAVYLCASSLVGGTSSGANVLTFGAGSRLTVL.

This CDR3 reads CASSLRSPTSSQGGVVLTF. DNA of the CDR3: TGCGCCAGCAGCTTGCGGTCCCCAACGTCGTCTCAAGGAGGAGTGGTCCTGACTTTC. The rearrangement joins TRBV5-1 to TRBJ2-6, with a possible D match to TRBD2 (5 bases). This CDR3 spans 19 amino acids. V gave up 1 base and J gave up 13 bases, with 30 bases separating them. Germline V gives CDR1 SGHRS, CDR2 YFSETQ. The variable domain in full, with the rest retrieved from reference TRBV5-1 and TRBJ2-6, is KAGVTQTPRYLIKTRGQQVTLSCSPISGHRSVSWYQQTPGQGLQFLFEYFSETQRNKGNFPGRFSGRQFSNSRSEMNVSTLELGDSALYLCASSLRSPTSSQGGVVLTFGAGSRLTVL.

This clone was counted only a few times. This chain joins TRBV6-5 and TRBJ2-7; the match to TRBD1 covers 8 bases. The CDR3 is 15 residues long. J lost 3 bases, V lost 10 bases, and 14 bases had no gene match. Germline CDR1 MNHEY, CDR2 SVGAGI. CDR3 coding DNA: TGTGCCAACGCACAAGACAGGGGCTTTAGCTACGAGCAGTACTTC. The encoded protein is CANAQDRGFSYEQYF.

This clone has only one observation. This chain links TRBV12-3 or TRBV12-4 with TRBJ2-5; a weak D match, TRBD2 (6 bases). The CDR3 runs 12 residues. The germline V and J ends were trimmed by 7 bases and 3 bases, with 9 bases remaining between them. In DNA, the CDR3 is TGTGCCAGCATGGGGGAGGAAGAGACCCAGTACTTC. Protein: CASMGEEETQYF.

In DNA, the CDR3 is TGTGCCAGCAGCTATACAGGGACTAGCGGATACAATGAGCAGTTCTTC. It encodes CASSYTGTSGYNEQFF. The gene calls are TRBV28 and TRBJ2-1; TRBD2 matches at 11 bases. The CDR3 length is 16 residues. CDR1 MDHEN and CDR2 SYDVKM come from the germline V gene. V trimming: 6 bases; J trimming: 4 bases; junction bases outside the gene matches: 8. The variable domain in full, completed from reference TRBV28 and TRBJ2-1, reads DVKVTQSSRYLVKRTGEKVFLECVQDMDHENMFWYRQDPGLGLRLIYFSYDVKMKEKGDIPEGYSVSREKKERFSLILESASTNQTSMYLCASSYTGTSGYNEQFFGPGTRLTVL.

The chain employs TRBV19 and TRBJ2-1, with no clear D. CDR1 LNHDA and CDR2 SQIVND come from the germline V gene (reference sequence). CDR3 length: 14 residues. V shed 6 bases and J shed 9 bases, with 18 bases lying between them. DNA of the CDR3: TGTGCCAGTAGGGCCCTGCCGGCTTCGGGTGAGCAGTTCTTC. This sequence encodes CASRALPASGEQFF. Supplemented by reference TRBV19 and TRBJ2-1, the full variable domain reads DGGITQSPKYLFRKEGQNVTLSCEQNLNHDAMYWYRQDPGQGLRLIYYSQIVNDFQKGDIAEGYSVSREKKESFPLTVTSAQKNPTAFYLCASRALPASGEQFFGPGTRLTVL.

V and J are TRBV28 and TRBJ1-2; D gene uncertain. V lost 1 base and J lost 8, with 17 bases in between. Germline values: CDR1 MDHEN, CDR2 SYDVKM. The CDR3 spans 15 residues. CDR3 loop: CASSLFRPRELGYTF. CDR3 DNA: TGTGCCAGCAGTTTATTCCGACCCCGGGAGCTCGGCTACACCTTC.

The chain uses TRBV14 and TRBJ2-1; TRBD2 aligns across 9 bases. V lost 3 bases and J lost 8; bases outside the gene matches: 8. This CDR3 is built from 15 residues. The V gene's germline CDR1 is SGHDN and CDR2 FVKESK. The CDR3 is CASSQRTSVGHEQFF. Written as DNA, the CDR3 is TGTGCCAGCAGCCAGAGGACTAGCGTGGGACATGAGCAGTTCTTC.

The gene calls are TRBV6-5 and TRBJ1-5; a possible D gene is TRBD1 (6 bases). V shed 4 bases and J shed 3 bases, with 10 bases lying between them. Germline V gene data show CDR1 as MNHEY and CDR2 as SVGAGI. The CDR3 totals 14 residues. CDR3 DNA: TGTGCCAGCAGTTTACAGGGAAACAATCAGCCCCAGCATTTT. Translation: CASSLQGNNQPQHF.

The rearrangement links TRBV2 to TRBJ1-4; 7 bases align to TRBD1. CDR3 size: 11 residues. V shed 5 bases and J 14 bases; nucleotides not matched to a gene: 5. Germline V gene lookup returns CDR1 SNHLY and CDR2 FYNNEI. The CDR3 nucleotides read TGTGCCAGCAGTAGACAGGGAAGGCTGTTTTTT. This translates into CASSRQGRLFF.

The CDR3 DNA follows: TGTGCCAGCATCCTTAAGGGCTGGGACTGCTACGAGCAGTACGTC. Its translation: CASILKGWDCYEQYV. This sequence joins TRBV6-1 and TRBJ2-7, with D possibly being TRBD2 (6 bases). V lost 7 bases to trimming and J lost 3 bases, with 19 bases between them. This CDR3 region has 15 residues. The germline V gene has CDR1 MNHNS and CDR2 SASEGT.

The J gene is TRBJ1-3, the V gene TRBV4-1; no reliable D call. Trimming removed 0 bases at V and 0 bases at J, with 12 bases between. CDR1 is MGHRA, CDR2 YSYEKL, per germline. The CDR3 totals 17 residues. The CDR3 sequence: CASSQDVLAGSGNTIYF. For the CDR3, the DNA is TGCGCCAGCAGCCAAGATGTCCTAGCAGGCTCTGGAAACACCATATATTTT.

The chain joins TRBV5-4 to TRBJ1-1, with 8 bases matching TRBD1. CDR3 length: 13 amino acids. V trimming: 0 bases; J trimming: 7 bases; junction bases outside the gene matches: 2. From germline, CDR1 is SGHNT and CDR2 YYREEE (reference sequence). The CDR3 sequence: CASSLVGTGEAFF. The CDR3 DNA reads TGTGCCAGCAGCTTGGTTGGGACAGGTGAAGCTTTCTTT.

The V gene is TRBV18, the J gene TRBJ2-1; 9 bases align to TRBD1. V lost 1 base to trimming and J lost 1 base; unmatched junction nucleotides: 5. This CDR3 spans 17 amino acids. Germline CDR1 is KGHSH and CDR2 is LQKENI. The CDR3 DNA sequence: TGTGCCAGCTCACCACGCACAGGGGGCGTATCCTACAATGAGCAGTTCTTC. It translates to CASSPRTGGVSYNEQFF.

The chain carries TRBV12-5 and TRBJ2-3; 9 positions match TRBD1. Trimming at V came to 4 bases and at J to 5 bases, leaving 10 bases not matched to a gene. This CDR3 has 16 residues. Germline CDR1 LGHNT, CDR2 FRNRAP. CDR3: CASGSTGGHYIDTQYF. The CDR3 DNA reads as TGTGCTAGTGGTTCCACAGGGGGCCACTATATAGATACGCAGTATTTT.

V and J are TRBV9 and TRBJ2-1, with TRBD2 identical over 7 bases. V shed 3 bases and J 5 bases; nucleotides not matched to a gene: 8. Germline V gives CDR1 SGDLS, CDR2 YYNGEE. The CDR3 is made up of 15 amino acids. CDR3 DNA sequence: TGTGCCAGCAGCGCGTCAGCGGGAACCCACAATGAGCAGTTCTTC. This gives the protein CASSASAGTHNEQFF.

In this sample, this clone turned up a few times. J is TRBJ2-1 and V is TRBV6-5; 7 bases agree with TRBD2. Germline trimming cut 0 bases from V and 6 bases from J; bases unmatched to any gene: 5. Germline loops: CDR1 MNHEY, CDR2 SVGAGI. This CDR3 region has 15 residues. CDR3 region: CASSYSTSSVNEQFF. CDR3 bases: TGTGCCAGCAGTTACTCGACTAGCTCCGTCAATGAGCAGTTCTTC.

The rearrangement uses TRBV5-3 and TRBJ1-2; TRBD1 aligns across 7 bases. TRBV5-3 is an ORF for which the function is uncertain. This CDR3 is built from 12 residues. V was pared by 7 bases and J by 5 bases, with 5 bases of the junction left unmatched. The CDR3 sequence is CARPGTAYGYTF. Written as DNA, the CDR3 is TGTGCCAGACCCGGGACAGCTTATGGCTACACCTTC.

The CDR3 coding sequence is TGTGCCAGCAGCTTAGTGACAGGAGATACGCAGTATTTT. Amino acid sequence: CASSLVTGDTQYF. V usage is TRBV11-2 and J usage is TRBJ2-3; weak D call: TRBD1 (6 bases). The CDR3 consists of 13 residues. Germline lookup yields CDR1 SGHAT and CDR2 FQNNGV. V was pared by 1 base and J by 5 bases, with 7 bases between.

This clone is a singleton in its sample. The J gene is TRBJ2-2, the V gene TRBV29-1, with D tentatively TRBD1 (5 bases). The CDR3 consists of 13 residues. The V gene's germline CDR1 is SQVTM and CDR2 ANQGSEA. Between the trimmed V and J ends, which lost 4 bases and 1 base, there was a span of 7 bases. CDR3 in DNA: TGCAGCGTTGGCCAGGGGAACACCGGGGAGCTGTTTTTT. This gives the protein CSVGQGNTGELFF.

In its sample, this clone was seen a few times. V gene TRBV14 combines with J gene TRBJ1-1; D not certain. CDR3 length equals 16 residues. V lost 0 bases to trimming and J lost 1 base, with 12 bases between them. Per the germline V gene, CDR1 is SGHDN and CDR2 is FVKESK. CDR3 bases: TGTGCCAGCAGCCAAGACCCCAGCCCGGGGAACACTGAAGCTTTCTTT. Its protein is CASSQDPSPGNTEAFF.

The rearrangement uses TRBV3-1 (or the pseudogene TRBV3-2) and TRBJ1-5; D is undetermined. The CDR3 consists of 13 residues. The germline CDR1 and CDR2 sequences are LGHDT and YNNKEL (reference sequence). Trimming shortened V by 4 bases and J by 3 bases, and 7 bases separated the two germline ends. The CDR3: CASSLENNQPQHF. In nucleotides, the CDR3 is TGTGCCAGCAGCCTCGAGAACAATCAGCCCCAGCATTTT.